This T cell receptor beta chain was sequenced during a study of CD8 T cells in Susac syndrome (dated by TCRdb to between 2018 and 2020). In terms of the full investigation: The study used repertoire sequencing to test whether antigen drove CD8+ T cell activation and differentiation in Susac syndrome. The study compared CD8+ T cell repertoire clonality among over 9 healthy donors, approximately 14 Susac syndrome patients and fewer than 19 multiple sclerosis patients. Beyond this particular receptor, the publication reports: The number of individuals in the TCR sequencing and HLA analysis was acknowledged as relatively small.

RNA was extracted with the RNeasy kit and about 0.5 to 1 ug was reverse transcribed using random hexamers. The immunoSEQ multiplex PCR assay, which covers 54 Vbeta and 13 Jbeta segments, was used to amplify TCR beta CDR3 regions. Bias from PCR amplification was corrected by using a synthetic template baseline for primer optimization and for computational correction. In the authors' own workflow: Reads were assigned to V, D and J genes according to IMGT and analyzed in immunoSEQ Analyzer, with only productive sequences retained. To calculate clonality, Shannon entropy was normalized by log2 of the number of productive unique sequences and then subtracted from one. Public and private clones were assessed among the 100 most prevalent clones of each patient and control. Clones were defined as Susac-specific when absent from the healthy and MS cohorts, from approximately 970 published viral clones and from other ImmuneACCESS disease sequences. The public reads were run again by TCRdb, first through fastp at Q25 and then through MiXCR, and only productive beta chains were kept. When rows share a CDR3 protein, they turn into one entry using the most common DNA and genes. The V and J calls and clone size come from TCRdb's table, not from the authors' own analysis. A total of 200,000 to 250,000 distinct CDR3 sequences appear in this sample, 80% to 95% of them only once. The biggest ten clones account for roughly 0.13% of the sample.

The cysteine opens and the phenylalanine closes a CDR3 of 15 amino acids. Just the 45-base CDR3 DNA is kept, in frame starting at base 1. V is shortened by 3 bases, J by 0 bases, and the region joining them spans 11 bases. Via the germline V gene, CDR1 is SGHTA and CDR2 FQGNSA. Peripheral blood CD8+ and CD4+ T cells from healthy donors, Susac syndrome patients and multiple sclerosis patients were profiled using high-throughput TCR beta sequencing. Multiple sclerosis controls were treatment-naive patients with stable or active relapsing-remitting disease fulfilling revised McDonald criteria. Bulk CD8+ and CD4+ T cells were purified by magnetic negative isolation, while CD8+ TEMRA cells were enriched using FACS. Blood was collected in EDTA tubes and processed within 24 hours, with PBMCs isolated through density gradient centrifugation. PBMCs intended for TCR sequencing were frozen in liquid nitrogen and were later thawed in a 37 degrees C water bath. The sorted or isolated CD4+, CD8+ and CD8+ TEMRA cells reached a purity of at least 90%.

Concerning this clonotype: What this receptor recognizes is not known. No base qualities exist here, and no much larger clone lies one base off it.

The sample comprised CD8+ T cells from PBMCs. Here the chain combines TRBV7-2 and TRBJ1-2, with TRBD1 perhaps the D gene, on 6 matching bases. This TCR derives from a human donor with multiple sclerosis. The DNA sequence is TGTGCCAGCAGCTTCCTGGACAGAGCTAACTATGGCTACACCTTC. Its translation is CASSFLDRANYGYTF.